This TCR beta chain was observed in a study of PD-L1 blockade in urothelial cancer. Study-level background: Blood analysis occurred 3 weeks (second dose) and 6 weeks after treatment start. Study-wide results and limits: Survival was better when pretreatment blood TCR clonality fell below the median.

With 2 bases removed from V and 4 bases from J, the gap between germline ends came to 11 bases. The CDR3 extends over 14 amino acids. Germline CDR1 SGHNT, CDR2 YYREEE (reference sequence). Generated by immunoSEQ multiplex PCR, the TCRdb table keeps only in-frame clones and is missing some. This sample carries tens of thousands of clones, roughly 79% of them seen once, and the ten largest clones take 3.2%. This clone was seen a handful of times. The target antigen is unknown. Time point given: pretreatment peripheral blood. This receptor was obtained from a man in his 70s with urothelial cancer. The sample here was PBMCs, taken around atezolizumab (anti-PD-L1) treatment. The chain has TRBV5-4 and TRBJ2-3; D perhaps matches TRBD2 (6 bases). The CDR3 DNA is TGTGCCAGCAGCTTTCGGGGGAGCGCAGATACGCAGTATTTT. Residues: CASSFRGSADTQYF. The whole variable domain, filled in from reference TRBV5-4 and TRBJ2-3, reads ETGVTQSPTHLIKTRGQQVTLRCSSQSGHNTVSWYQQALGQGPQFIFQYYREEENGRGNFPPRFSGLQFPNYSSELNVNALELDDSALYLCASSFRGSADTQYFGPGTRLTVL.